A single sample is the source of the 23 T cell receptor beta chains below, sequenced in a study of shared T cell receptors in the human thymus. The repertoire was sequenced with immunoSEQ multiplex PCR; TCRdb's copy has only in-frame clones and lacks some. The sample carries hundreds of thousands of clones, around 87% recorded once. The data also belong to a second study, concerning human thymus T cells.

Sequenced input: thymocytes. The receptors were gathered from a boy under two years old with a congenital heart defect.

The chain uses TRBV13 and TRBJ2-1, with D uncertain. Trimming pared 6 bases from V and 5 bases from J, leaving 14 bases between. This CDR3 spans 14 amino acids. The V gene's germline CDR1 is PRHDT and CDR2 FYEKMQ (reference sequence). The CDR3 here is CASSFAMLHNEQFF. The CDR3 DNA sequence: TGTGCCAGCAGTTTCGCTATGCTTCACAATGAGCAGTTCTTC.

This clone was counted between two and nine times. The chain combines TRBV5-6 with TRBJ2-7, with 7 bases identical to TRBD1. The CDR3 sequence is 14 residues long. Germline V gene data show CDR1 as SGHDT and CDR2 as YYEEEE. V gave up 3 bases and J gave up 3 bases; unmatched junction bases: 6. The CDR3 protein is CASSSRTGYYEQYF. CDR3 in DNA: TGTGCCAGCAGCTCTCGGACAGGTTACTACGAGCAGTACTTC.

The chain has TRBV9 and TRBJ1-1; no reliable D call. The CDR3 runs 12 residues. V shed 7 bases and J shed 1 base, with 8 bases lying between them. The V gene's germline CDR1 is SGDLS and CDR2 YYNGEE. Written as DNA, the CDR3 is TGTGCCAGCTCCTCCCGGAACACTGAAGCTTTCTTT. Its protein product is CASSSRNTEAFF.

The V gene is TRBV6-1, the J gene TRBJ2-7; weak D call: TRBD2 (5 bases). The CDR3 covers 15 residues. Looked up from germline, CDR1 is MNHNS and CDR2 is SASEGT. Trimming removed 5 bases from V and 0 bases from J, with 14 bases in between. The CDR3 loop is CASSTLATHSYEQYF. DNA of the CDR3: TGTGCCAGCAGTACCCTAGCTACACACTCCTACGAGCAGTACTTC.

The chain carries TRBV7-8 and TRBJ1-3; tentative D call: TRBD1 (6 bases). Looked up from germline, CDR1 is SGHVS and CDR2 is FQNEAQ. The CDR3 loop spans 15 amino acids. V lost 5 bases and J 1 base, leaving 12 bases between the germline ends. The CDR3 DNA reads as TGTGCCAGCAGCCAAGGGGGGGTTTCTGGAAACACCATATATTTT. Its translation is CASSQGGVSGNTIYF. Combining the CDR3 with reference TRBV7-8 and TRBJ1-3 gives the whole variable domain GAGVSQSPRYKVAKRGQDVALRCDPISGHVSLFWYQQALGQGPEFLTYFQNEAQLDKSGLPSDRFFAERPEGSVSTLKIQRTQQEDSAVYLCASSQGGVSGNTIYFGEGSWLTVV.

As DNA, the CDR3 is TGTGCCAGTAGTATTCAGGATGGCAATCAGCCCCAGCATTTT. Protein sequence: CASSIQDGNQPQHF. The chain couples TRBV19 to TRBJ1-5; D is unclear. CDR1 is LNHDA, CDR2 SQIVND, per germline (reference sequence). This CDR3 has 14 amino acids. The V and J ends lost 3 bases and 2 bases respectively, with 8 bases between them.

The chain recombines TRBV4-1 with TRBJ1-4, with 8 bases fitting TRBD1. The ends lost 0 bases at V and 7 bases at J; junction bases unmatched: 4. In germline, CDR1 is MGHRA, CDR2 YSYEKL. This CDR3 is built from 15 residues. The CDR3 sequence: CASSQDGTGPEKLFF. As DNA, the CDR3 is TGCGCCAGCAGCCAAGACGGGACAGGCCCTGAAAAACTGTTTTTT.

The chain recombines TRBV10-3 with TRBJ2-2; 9 positions agree with TRBD1. Per germline, CDR1 ENHRY and CDR2 SYGVKD. The CDR3 consists of 18 residues. V dropped 7 bases and J dropped 2; count of bases not matched to a gene: 14. The CDR3 DNA sequence: TGTGCCATCATCACTGGGGACCACAGGGGGCGAAACACCGGGGAGCTGTTTTTT. It specifies CAIITGDHRGRNTGELFF.

V is TRBV4-3 and J is TRBJ2-7; TRBD2 matches 9 bases. Germline loops: CDR1 LGHNA, CDR2 YSLEER. The V gene end was trimmed by 0 bases and the J gene end by 1 base; junction bases not matched to a gene: 16. The CDR3 is made up of 20 amino acids. This CDR3 is CASSQDSLGLAGTESYEQYF. Here the CDR3 DNA reads TGCGCCAGCAGCCAAGATAGTTTGGGGCTAGCGGGAACCGAATCCTACGAGCAGTACTTC.

This clone was seen more than once but under ten times. The chain links TRBV4-1 to TRBJ2-6; 8 bases are shared with TRBD1. This CDR3 has 19 amino acids. V lost 2 bases, J lost 2 bases, and 11 bases stayed unmatched. Germline lookup yields CDR1 MGHRA and CDR2 YSYEKL. This CDR3 reads CASSQITPQGAPGANVLTF. DNA for the CDR3: TGCGCCAGCAGCCAAATAACCCCCCAGGGGGCCCCTGGGGCCAACGTCCTGACTTTC.

The chain recombines TRBV4-3 with TRBJ2-3; D is undetermined. V gave up 4 bases and J gave up 6 bases, with 20 bases separating them. Germline CDR1 LGHNA, CDR2 YSLEER. The CDR3 consists of 16 residues. This chain's CDR3 is CASSRKEDGLRDTQYF. The CDR3, as DNA: TGCGCCAGCAGCCGCAAAGAGGATGGTCTACGCGATACGCAGTATTTT.

The CDR3 region has the DNA TGCGCCAGCAGCCAAGAAGCGGGGCGGGAGTCGGACAATGAGCAGTTCTTC. This codes for CASSQEAGRESDNEQFF. The chain carries TRBV4-3 and TRBJ2-1; 7 nucleotides agree with TRBD2. The CDR3 has 17 residues. V dropped 0 bases and J dropped 5; count of bases not matched to a gene: 10. Germline CDR1 and CDR2: LGHNA and YSLEER.

This clone was seen once. V usage is TRBV6-5 and J usage is TRBJ2-7; 7 nucleotides match TRBD1. Trimming cost V 1 base and J 4 bases; bases outside gene matches: 7. CDR3 length equals 15 residues. Germline V gene data show CDR1 as MNHEY and CDR2 as SVGAGI. The CDR3 bases are TGTGCCAGCAGTTACTACAGGGACAGAGCTTACGAGCAGTACTTC. Protein: CASSYYRDRAYEQYF.

The chain is built from TRBV6-6 and TRBJ2-2, with TRBD2 matching over 9 bases. Germline values: CDR1 MNHNY, CDR2 SVGAGI (reference sequence). The trim removed 6 bases at V and 2 bases at J, leaving 4 bases unmatched. The CDR3 has 15 amino acids. The CDR3 is CASSRLAANTGELFF. CDR3 DNA sequence: TGTGCCAGCAGCCGACTAGCGGCAAACACCGGGGAGCTGTTTTTT.

The chain uses TRBV27 and TRBJ1-1, with 7 bases lining up with TRBD1. The CDR3 contains 15 residues. The ends lost 6 bases at V and 1 base at J; junction bases unmatched: 8. Germline CDR1 reads MNHEY; CDR2 reads SMNVEV (reference sequence). CDR3 in DNA: TGTGCCAGCAGCTTAGGGGGCGCGCAGAACACTGAAGCTTTCTTT. Encoded protein: CASSLGGAQNTEAFF.

This clone appeared a single time. The gene calls are TRBV27 and TRBJ2-1; TRBD1 is a possible D gene (6 bases). Trimming removed 2 bases from V and 8 bases from J, with 10 bases in between. CDR1 and CDR2 from the germline V gene are MNHEY and SMNVEV (reference sequence). The CDR3 is 13 amino acids. Here the CDR3 reads CASSLRQVHEQFF. The CDR3 DNA sequence: TGTGCCAGCAGTTTAAGACAGGTCCATGAGCAGTTCTTC.

The V and J genes are TRBV5-6 and TRBJ2-4, with TRBD2 matching 8 bases. The ends lost 3 bases at V and 2 bases at J; junction bases unmatched: 4. Germline V gives CDR1 SGHDT, CDR2 YYEEEE. The CDR3 spans 15 residues. The CDR3 is CASSSGGRTKNIQYF. CDR3 DNA: TGTGCCAGCAGCTCGGGGGGGAGAACCAAAAACATTCAGTACTTC.

CDR3 nucleotides: TGTGCCAGCAGTTTATTTGCCAGACAGATGGCGAACACTGAAGCTTTCTTT. Its translation: CASSLFARQMANTEAFF. The J gene is TRBJ1-1, the V gene TRBV27; D is perhaps TRBD1 (5 bases). The CDR3 runs 17 residues. CDR1 and CDR2 from the germline V gene are MNHEY and SMNVEV (reference sequence). Trimming stripped 1 base from V and 1 base from J, with 16 bases between.

The gene calls are TRBV30 and TRBJ1-2; D gene ambiguous. The germline V and J ends were trimmed by 6 bases and 2 bases, with 13 bases remaining between them. This CDR3 has 13 residues. In germline, CDR1 is GTSNPN, CDR2 SVGIG (reference sequence). CDR3 nucleotide sequence: TGTGCCTGCAAGCCCTTGGGCAACTATGGCTACACCTTC. Its protein product is CACKPLGNYGYTF.

This sequence joins TRBV14 and TRBJ2-1, with 12 bases that match TRBD2. The CDR3 contains 20 residues. Germline V lookup: CDR1 SGHDN, CDR2 FVKESK. The V gene end was trimmed by 4 bases and the J gene end by 4 bases; junction bases not matched to a gene: 17. The CDR3 DNA reads as TGTGCCAGCAGCCCAGGCGGTTTAGGACTAGCGGGATCTTTTTACAATGAGCAGTTCTTC. Residues: CASSPGGLGLAGSFYNEQFF.

V usage is TRBV18 and J usage is TRBJ2-7, with TRBD1 as a possible D gene (6 bases). Germline values: CDR1 KGHSH, CDR2 LQKENI. The CDR3 spans 15 residues. With 6 bases removed from V and 2 bases from J, the gap between germline ends came to 17 bases. The chain's CDR3 is CASSVGRDTTYEQYF. CDR3 DNA: TGTGCCAGCTCCGTGGGCCGGGACACAACCTACGAGCAGTACTTC.

V gene TRBV5-1 combines with J gene TRBJ2-1; 13 positions agree with TRBD2. After removal of 3 bases from V and 0 bases from J, the junction contained 6 bases not matched to a gene. CDR3 length equals 18 residues. Germline CDR1 reads SGHRS; CDR2 reads YFSETQ. The CDR3 coding sequence is TGCGCCAGCAGCTCTCGGACTAGCGGGGGACCCTCCTACAATGAGCAGTTCTTC. Protein product: CASSSRTSGGPSYNEQFF. Using reference TRBV5-1 and TRBJ2-1 for the parts outside the CDR3, the full variable domain is KAGVTQTPRYLIKTRGQQVTLSCSPISGHRSVSWYQQTPGQGLQFLFEYFSETQRNKGNFPGRFSGRQFSNSRSEMNVSTLELGDSALYLCASSSRTSGGPSYNEQFFGPGTRLTVL.

The rearrangement joins TRBV28 to TRBJ2-1; D may be TRBD2 (6 bases). V was cut by 4 bases and J by 0 bases, with 16 bases left in between. Germline CDR1 MDHEN, CDR2 SYDVKM. The CDR3 spans 17 residues. The CDR3 protein is CASSYGVGGSSYNEQFF. The DNA for the CDR3 is TGTGCCAGCAGTTATGGTGTGGGAGGATCCTCCTACAATGAGCAGTTCTTC. Based on the CDR3 plus reference TRBV28 and TRBJ2-1, the full variable domain is DVKVTQSSRYLVKRTGEKVFLECVQDMDHENMFWYRQDPGLGLRLIYFSYDVKMKEKGDIPEGYSVSREKKERFSLILESASTNQTSMYLCASSYGVGGSSYNEQFFGPGTRLTVL.